This TCR beta chain originates from a study of shared clonotypes between healthy human individuals. About the research overall: For every donor, three CD4 naive, three CD4 memory, two CD8 naive and one CD8 memory plates were used.

Findings of the study overall: Sampling used blood alone; tissue repertoires probably differ. Clonotype sharing among the donors was expected to vary with sequencing depth.

The investigators split CD4+ cells into a CD45RA+ naive subset and a CD45RA-negative memory subset. This CDR3 has 12 amino acids. Trimming pared 6 bases from V and 4 bases from J, leaving 9 bases between. Germline CDR1 reads MNHNY; CDR2 reads SVGAGI (reference sequence). This clone was seen a single time. The target antigen is unknown. TCRdb keeps only in-frame clones here, not all; method: immunoSEQ multiplex PCR. The sample has 2 million to 2.5 million clones, 90% to 95% seen once. Specimen: naive CD4+ T cells from PBMCs. Regarding subset: CD45RA+ positively selected. The chain links TRBV6-6 to TRBJ2-5; D not certain. The clonotype comes from a man between 18 and 29 years old in good health. Some clones in this sample may be carry-over from other donors' samples. The chain's CDR3 is CASSPGGETQYF. The CDR3 DNA follows: TGTGCCAGCAGCCCCGGTGGAGAGACCCAGTACTTC.